Detailed here is one T cell receptor beta chain. It has no known antigen specificity. No base quality values were provided; no much bigger clone lies one nucleotide off. Using the immunoSEQ hsTCRbeta Kit, TCR beta CDR3 regions were sequenced from DNA. The source study handled its data this way. TCR sequencing data were analysed with the ImmunoSEQ Analyzer. T cell clonality was defined as 1 minus Pielou's evenness, calculated on productive rearrangements. To measure T cell diversity, the inverse Simpson index was applied to productive templates. T cell density was expressed as TCR beta template counts normalized to usable DNA, with usable DNA estimated by amplifying and sequencing housekeeping genes. Two-sided Kruskal-Wallis tests were used to compare TCR metrics across histologic stages. What TCRdb holds here is the immuneACCESS table cut down to in-frame rearrangements. Part of the clones is not present; checked against another copy, under half of the missing clones reflect an unresolved V gene, and the others are unexplained. That table furnishes V, J and clone size, whereas the DNA furnished D and trimming. The sample table contains 12,000 or so clones; only one count was recorded for 85% of them. Roughly 3.8% of the sample is in the top ten clones.

The data stem from a study of immune evolution from preneoplasia to lung adenocarcinoma (dated by TCRdb to the early 2020s). For the wider study: HLA loss of heterozygosity was found in approximately 7% of AIS, under 18% of MIA and more than 25% of ADC lesions, and in no AAH lesions. TCR sequencing data came from 45 to 65 patients. The study reported that fewer than 120 samples were used for TCR sequencing. The immune data were integrated with whole exome sequencing and methylation data obtained from the same cohort of nodules. A total of 50 to 55 patients with pulmonary nodules who underwent surgical resection were included in the overall cohort. The study profiled immune contexture across lung adenocarcinoma precursors and invasive adenocarcinoma using immune gene expression, TCR sequencing and multiplex immunofluorescence. The sample size was set by how many specimens were available, not by a prior power calculation. Class I HLA alleles were inferred from exome data with POLYSOLVER, and allele-specific HLA loss was detected with LOHHLA. Resected precursor lesions (AAH, AIS, MIA) and invasive adenocarcinomas were compared against paired morphologically normal lung tissue. Overall study outcomes, separate from this receptor: The findings were based on association rather than direct causation, and larger cohorts with long-term follow-up and longitudinal biopsies were deemed needed. T cell clonality was highest in KRAS-mutant nodules compared with EGFR-mutant or double wild-type lesions. Because all patients were from Japan and China, applicability to Western populations was uncertain. Clonality was highest in normal lung, while later-stage lesions appeared to show lower clonality but higher T cell density and diversity. Normal lung had the highest top T cell clone frequencies, and these frequencies appeared to fall progressively from AAH through AIS, MIA and invasive adenocarcinoma.

CDR1 and CDR2 (SGDLS, YYNGEE) derive from the germline V gene. V loses 4 bases of germline sequence and J loses 0 bases, and the interval between the two ends is 11 bases. The cysteine opens and the phenylalanine closes a CDR3 of 14 amino acids. The kept DNA is CDR3 alone, 42 bases in frame from the first base. Resection was performed on patients in Japan or China between the mid-2010s and the late 2010s. Histologic diagnosis of each case was confirmed independently by two lung cancer pathologists on H&E slides. Macro-dissection after pathologic assessment enriched premalignant or tumor cells for nucleic acid extraction. The AllPrep DNA/RNA FFPE Kit was used to isolate DNA from FFPE tissue.

Sequenced sample: FFPE tissue from an adenomatous hyperplasia lung lesion. Interpreted using the paper, the cell subset or site label stands for: atypical adenomatous hyperplasia (AAH), lung preneoplasia. The TCR comes from a person between 50 and 69 years old with lung adenocarcinoma. The chain is encoded by TRBV9 joined to TRBJ2-7; no confident D gene assignment can be made. In nucleotide form, the sequence is TGTGCCAGCAGCTATGAGGCAGCCTCCTACGAGCAGTACTTC. Its coded protein is CASSYEAASYEQYF.